Below, 32 T cell receptor beta chains from the same sample are listed, as sequenced in a study of spatial heterogeneity in lung cancer. Time point here: sample taken at primary tumor resection. Using its own MiXCR run on the 5' RACE reads, TCRdb lists one record per CDR3 protein. This table holds about 11,000 distinct CDR3 sequences, more than 3.5% found once. Sequenced here: PBMCs, sampled at surgery. These receptor sequences come from a female donor with early-stage non-small cell lung cancer.

In this sample, this clonotype turned up many times. V is TRBV11-1 and J is TRBJ2-7; 10 bases line up with TRBD1. CDR3 size: 15 residues. The ends lost 5 bases at V and 3 bases at J; junction bases unmatched: 7. CDR1 is SGHAT and CDR2 is FQDESV in the germline V gene (reference sequence). The chain's CDR3 is CASSLLGTGVYEQYF. DNA of the CDR3: TGTGCCAGCAGCCTTCTCGGGACAGGGGTCTACGAGCAGTACTTC.

The table lists this clonotype with many counts. The rearrangement joins TRBV5-6 to TRBJ2-1; a possible D gene is TRBD2 (5 bases). V was clipped by 1 base and J by 4 bases, with 12 bases between them. Germline V gene data show CDR1 as SGHDT and CDR2 as YYEEEE. The CDR3 consists of 15 residues. The DNA of the CDR3 is TGTGCCAGCAGCTTGCGTAAAAGCGGATACAATGAGCAGTTCTTC. Amino acid sequence: CASSLRKSGYNEQFF.

The gene calls are TRBV30 and TRBJ2-7; 7 bases match TRBD1. The CDR3 length is 12 residues. Germline CDR1 and CDR2: GTSNPN and SVGIG (reference sequence). Trimming removed 5 bases from V and 2 bases from J; junction bases left unmatched: 3. CDR3 nucleotide sequence: TGTGCCTGGGACAGGGCCACCTACGAGCAGTACTTC. This sequence encodes CAWDRATYEQYF.

This clonotype has a count of ten or more. V and J are TRBV14 and TRBJ2-7; D gene uncertain. CDR3 length: 11 residues. Germline CDR1 is SGHDN and CDR2 is FVKESK. The V end lost 9 bases, the J end lost 5 bases, and 11 bases lay between the germline ends. The CDR3 region is CARKKSHEQYF. The DNA for the CDR3 is TGTGCCAGGAAAAAGAGTCACGAGCAGTACTTC.

At least ten counts were recorded for this clonotype. The rearrangement joins TRBV5-1 to TRBJ1-1, with 7 bases lining up with TRBD1. Germline CDR1 SGHRS, CDR2 YFSETQ. The CDR3 runs to 16 residues. The V gene end was trimmed by 3 bases and the J gene end by 0 bases; junction bases not matched to a gene: 8. The CDR3 sequence: CASSSSPGTVNTEAFF. In nucleotides, the CDR3 is TGCGCCAGCAGCTCATCACCCGGGACAGTGAACACTGAAGCTTTCTTT. Full variable domain (rest looked up from reference TRBV5-1 and TRBJ1-1): KAGVTQTPRYLIKTRGQQVTLSCSPISGHRSVSWYQQTPGQGLQFLFEYFSETQRNKGNFPGRFSGRQFSNSRSEMNVSTLELGDSALYLCASSSSPGTVNTEAFFGQGTRLTVV.

Many counts were recorded for this clonotype. This rearrangement joins TRBV19 to TRBJ2-7; D not resolved. V was trimmed by 3 bases and J by 2 bases, leaving 14 bases between them. CDR3 length equals 15 residues. Per germline, CDR1 LNHDA and CDR2 SQIVND (reference sequence). The chain's CDR3 is CASSISTHSAYEQYF. The CDR3 DNA sequence: TGTGCCAGTAGTATTTCGACTCATTCCGCCTACGAGCAGTACTTC.

This clonotype showed up many times. The V and J genes are TRBV7-2 and TRBJ2-2; the D gene is possibly TRBD2 (5 bases). This CDR3 has 13 residues. V was trimmed by 5 bases and J by 8 bases, leaving 12 bases between them. From germline, CDR1 is SGHTA and CDR2 FQGNSA. The CDR3 region is CASSPRTGGELFF. The CDR3 DNA is TGTGCCAGCAGCCCCAGAACGGGGGGGGAGCTGTTTTTT.

This clonotype was counted many times. V usage is TRBV7-7 and J usage is TRBJ2-4; 7 bases are a match to TRBD1. Germline V gene data show CDR1 as SSHAT and CDR2 as FNYEAQ (reference sequence). There are 15 residues in the CDR3. V trimming: 6 bases; J trimming: 6 bases; junction bases outside the gene matches: 11. CDR3 sequence (DNA): TGTGCCAGCAGTCTAACCCAGGGGGATGGAAACATTCAGTACTTC. Its translation is CASSLTQGDGNIQYF.

This clonotype was detected ten times or more. The rearrangement links TRBV20-1 to TRBJ2-3, with TRBD1 matching over 10 bases. Losses at the gene ends were 3 bases for V and 3 bases for J; bases not matched to a gene: 9. There are 16 residues in the CDR3. CDR1 is DFQATT and CDR2 is SNEGSKA in the germline V gene (reference sequence). The CDR3 spells CSARPRDRGRTDTQYF. CDR3 coding DNA: TGCAGTGCTAGGCCCCGGGACAGGGGAAGGACAGATACGCAGTATTTT.

The genes are TRBV6-2 or TRBV6-3 and TRBJ1-1; no clear D. Germline V lookup: CDR1 MNHEY, CDR2 SVGEGT. The CDR3 spans 11 residues. The CDR3: CAAGKNTEAFF. As DNA, the CDR3 is TGTGCAGCGGGGAAAAACACTGAAGCTTTCTTT.

This clonotype was found many times. The chain combines TRBV7-2 with TRBJ2-4; 7 bases map to TRBD2. V shed 2 bases, J shed 1 base, and the junction held 5 bases outside the gene matches. The CDR3 extends over 16 amino acids. Germline assignment: CDR1 SGHTA and CDR2 FQGNSA. The CDR3 DNA reads TGTGCCAGCAGCTTAACTAGCGCAAGGGCCAAAAACATTCAGTACTTC. As protein: CASSLTSARAKNIQYF.

Worth noting for this clonotype: Possible read error: a much larger clone is one base away. The V and J genes are TRBV20-1 and TRBJ2-5; no reliable D call. Germline V gene lookup returns CDR1 DFQATT and CDR2 SNEGSKA (reference sequence). This CDR3 has 15 residues. CDR3 protein: CGAKGGDKCKETQYF. The CDR3 DNA reads TGCGGTGCTAAAGGCGGAGATAAGTGCAAGGAGACCCAGTACTTC.

At least ten counts were recorded for this clonotype. This rearrangement joins TRBV6-2 or TRBV6-3 to TRBJ1-5; D uncertain. Germline CDR1 MNHEY, CDR2 SVGEGT. Trimming removed 0 bases from V and 6 bases from J, with 9 bases in between. The CDR3 has 14 amino acids. In DNA, the CDR3 is TGTGCCAGCAGTTACTCGAGTGAGGGTCAGCCCCAGCATTTT. Translation gives CASSYSSEGQPQHF.

This clonotype occurred many times. This rearrangement joins TRBV15 to TRBJ2-5, with a weak D call TRBD2 (7 bases). V lost 1 base and J 5 bases, leaving 11 bases between the germline ends. The CDR3 contains 14 residues. CDR1 and CDR2 from the germline V gene are LNHNV and YYDKDF (reference sequence). The CDR3, as DNA: TGTGCCACCAGCAGAGCGGGGGGCCTCGAGACCCAGTACTTC. Translated, it gives CATSRAGGLETQYF.

This clonotype was seen ten or more times. The chain links TRBV9 to TRBJ2-3; TRBD1 matches at 8 bases. This CDR3 comprises 14 residues. J lost 1 base, V lost 7 bases, and 5 bases had no gene match. Germline assignment: CDR1 SGDLS and CDR2 YYNGEE. CDR3 coding DNA: TGTGCCAGCGGACCAGGGGGCGGCACAGATACGCAGTATTTT. Amino acids: CASGPGGGTDTQYF.

This clonotype was seen ten or more times. This sequence joins TRBV2 and TRBJ2-7, with 9 bases that match TRBD1. The V gene's germline CDR1 is SNHLY and CDR2 FYNNEI. The CDR3 consists of 11 residues. Unmatched junction bases numbered 3, after V lost 9 bases and J lost 6 bases. The CDR3 reads CASRTGVEQYF. CDR3 in DNA: TGTGCCAGTAGGACAGGGGTCGAGCAGTACTTC. Full variable domain (remainder filled in from reference TRBV2 and TRBJ2-7): EPEVTQTPSHQVTQMGQEVILRCVPISNHLYFYWYRQILGQKVEFLVSFYNNEISEKSEIFDDQFSVERPDGSNFTLKIRSTKLEDSAMYFCASRTGVEQYFGPGTRLTVT.

This clonotype was seen many times. The chain combines TRBV9 with TRBJ2-1; D is perhaps TRBD1 or TRBD2 (5 bases each). Germline CDR1 reads SGDLS; CDR2 reads YYNGEE. V lost 1 base, J lost 2 bases, and 10 bases lay in between. The CDR3 covers 15 residues. CDR3 in amino acids: CASSVTWDAYNEQFF. The CDR3 nucleotides are TGTGCCAGCAGCGTAACGTGGGACGCCTACAATGAGCAGTTCTTC.

For this clonotype: This clone may be a read error of a much larger clone one base away. The chain joins TRBV20-1 to TRBJ2-7; D possibly corresponds to TRBD2 (5 bases). Germline assignment: CDR1 DFQATT and CDR2 SNEGSKA (reference sequence). This CDR3 contains 11 residues. CDR3 DNA: TGCAGTGCCCCGTCGGGGTACGAGCTGTACTTC. Translation: CSAPSGYELYF.

The V call is TRBV12-3 or TRBV12-4, the J call TRBJ2-2; TRBD2 aligns across 7 bases. Trimming at V came to 3 bases and at J to 5 bases, leaving 6 bases not matched to a gene. CDR3 length: 15 amino acids. The chain's CDR3 is CASSFSGVTTGELFF. DNA of the CDR3: TGTGCCAGCAGTTTCAGCGGGGTCACAACCGGGGAGCTGTTTTTT.

This clonotype was seen a few times. V gene TRBV29-1 combines with J gene TRBJ2-1; D is unclear. Germline V CDR1 and CDR2: SQVTM, ANQGSEA. This CDR3 region has 12 residues. V lost 3 bases and J 3 bases, leaving 6 bases between the germline ends. CDR3 amino acids: CSVDWDYNEQFF. The CDR3 DNA sequence: TGCAGCGTTGATTGGGACTACAATGAGCAGTTCTTC.

This clonotype is categorized as medium-sized. The V and J genes are TRBV5-4 and TRBJ2-5, with 10 bases fitting TRBD2. Germline V gene data show CDR1 as SGHNT and CDR2 as YYREEE (reference sequence). The CDR3 has 17 residues. After removal of 7 bases from V and 3 bases from J, the junction contained 15 bases not matched to a gene. The CDR3 bases are TGTGCCAGCGGCGGAAGGCCCGGGACTAGCGCCAAAGAGACCCAGTACTTC. Translation: CASGGRPGTSAKETQYF. Filled out from reference TRBV5-4 and TRBJ2-5, the complete variable domain reads ETGVTQSPTHLIKTRGQQVTLRCSSQSGHNTVSWYQQALGQGPQFIFQYYREEENGRGNFPPRFSGLQFPNYSSELNVNALELDDSALYLCASGGRPGTSAKETQYFGPGTRLLVL.

This rearrangement joins TRBV5-6 to TRBJ1-1, with 11 bases that match TRBD1. J gave up 8 bases and V 4 bases, and 7 bases lay outside the gene matches. The CDR3 sequence is 14 residues long. Germline assignment: CDR1 SGHDT and CDR2 YYEEEE. This CDR3 is CASSIDRTGGEAFF. The CDR3 DNA sequence: TGTGCCAGCAGCATAGACCGGACAGGGGGCGAAGCTTTCTTT.

The sample holds a few counts of this clonotype. The rearrangement uses TRBV5-4 and TRBJ1-4; D remains ambiguous. The length of the CDR3 is 15 residues. CDR1 and CDR2 from the germline V gene are SGHNT and YYREEE (reference sequence). The V end was cut by 1 base, the J end by 0 bases, with 7 bases between. The CDR3: CASSLKESTNEKLFF. The CDR3 DNA reads TGTGCCAGCAGCTTGAAAGAGTCAACTAATGAAAAACTGTTTTTT.

The chain employs TRBV11-2 and TRBJ2-3, with D possibly matching TRBD1 (7 bases). V was trimmed by 5 bases and J by 4 bases, leaving 19 bases between them. The CDR3 is 16 amino acids. Germline lookup yields CDR1 SGHAT and CDR2 FQNNGV. CDR3 loop: CASSLQGLGGPDTQYF. DNA of the CDR3: TGTGCCAGCAGCCTACAGGGGTTAGGGGGGCCAGATACGCAGTATTTT.

Ten or more counts support this clonotype. The chain recombines TRBV6-2 or TRBV6-3 with TRBJ2-2; 8 bases line up with TRBD2. The CDR3 runs to 14 residues. J was trimmed by 3 bases and V by 5 bases; bases with no gene match: 2. Germline CDR1 is MNHEY and CDR2 is SVGEGT. CDR3 coding DNA: TGTGCCAGCAGTCTAGCGGGTTACACCGGGGAGCTGTTTTTT. It yields the protein CASSLAGYTGELFF.

This clonotype was detected only a few times. V and J are TRBV6-6 and TRBJ1-4, with a tentative D call TRBD1 (6 bases). Looked up from germline, CDR1 is MNHNY and CDR2 is SVGAGI (reference sequence). Between the trimmed V and J ends, which lost 6 bases and 4 bases, there was a span of 15 bases. This CDR3 region has 15 residues. The CDR3 region is CASRSRTVDNEKLFF. CDR3 DNA: TGTGCCAGCAGGTCCAGGACAGTCGATAATGAAAAACTGTTTTTT.

This clonotype was counted at least ten times. The rearrangement joins TRBV7-2 to TRBJ2-4; D is uncertain. CDR1 is SGHTA and CDR2 is FQGNSA in the germline V gene. CDR3 length: 17 residues. V lost 0 bases to trimming and J lost 3 bases, with 15 bases between them. The CDR3 protein is CASSLALAGLVKNIQYF. Here the CDR3 DNA reads TGTGCCAGCAGCTTAGCGTTGGCAGGTCTGGTCAAAAACATTCAGTACTTC.

This clonotype appeared many times. Here the CDR3 DNA reads TGCGCCAGCAGCCAAGAATTGGTAGCGGGGGGGTCCTCCTACAATGAGCAGTTCTTC. Encoded protein: CASSQELVAGGSSYNEQFF. The V and J genes are TRBV4-3 and TRBJ2-1, with 11 bases identical to TRBD2. Germline loops: CDR1 LGHNA, CDR2 YSLEER. The CDR3 spans 19 residues. Losses at the gene ends were 0 bases for V and 0 bases for J; bases not matched to a gene: 7.

This clonotype has at least ten counts. The J gene is TRBJ2-7, the V gene TRBV12-3 or TRBV12-4, with 8 bases identical to TRBD1. The CDR3 covers 14 residues. After removal of 6 bases from V and 3 bases from J, the junction contained 7 bases not matched to a gene. The CDR3 DNA reads TGTGCCAGCAGCCAAGCAGGGGGCGGCTACGAGCAGTACTTC. The encoded protein is CASSQAGGGYEQYF.

This clonotype has ten or more counts. The rearrangement links TRBV11-3 to TRBJ2-1; the D is unclear. Trimming took off 3 bases at V and 6 bases at J, with 6 bases between the two ends. CDR1 is SGHNT and CDR2 is YENEEA in the germline V gene. The CDR3 has 12 amino acids. CDR3 sequence reads: CASSFSGNEQFF. The CDR3 coding sequence is TGTGCCAGCAGCTTCTCCGGCAATGAGCAGTTCTTC. Full variable domain (remainder filled in from reference TRBV11-3 and TRBJ2-1): EAGVVQSPRYKIIEKKQPVAFWCNPISGHNTLYWYLQNLGQGPELLIRYENEEAVDDSQLPKDRFSAERLKGVDSTLKIQPAELGDSAVYLCASSFSGNEQFFGPGTRLTVL.

This clonotype was seen ten or more times. The genes are TRBV6-1 and TRBJ1-1, with TRBD1 identical over 8 bases. Trimming removed 0 bases from V and 6 bases from J; junction bases left unmatched: 9. From germline, CDR1 is MNHNS and CDR2 SASEGT. The CDR3 loop spans 16 amino acids. CDR3 loop: CASSEAGNQGAAEAFF. The CDR3 nucleotides read TGTGCCAGCAGTGAAGCGGGAAATCAGGGGGCGGCTGAAGCTTTCTTT.

The chain carries TRBV7-9 and TRBJ2-7, with 7 positions matching TRBD2. CDR3 size: 16 residues. Trimming removed 5 bases from V and 3 bases from J; junction bases left unmatched: 13. Germline lookup yields CDR1 SEHNR and CDR2 FQNEAQ (reference sequence). CDR3 amino acids: CASSPGGAGLDYEQYF. The CDR3 DNA reads as TGTGCCAGCAGCCCTGGCGGGGCCGGACTAGACTACGAGCAGTACTTC.